Following are 11 T cell receptor beta chains from one sample sequenced in a study of siplizumab effects on memory and regulatory T cells. Using immunoSEQ multiplex PCR, the repertoire was profiled, and TCRdb retains in-frame clones only, with some absent. The sample includes approximately 50,000 clones, nearly 95% of them seen just once. Input material: CD8+ T cells sorted from blood. Receptors were obtained from a human donor in good health.

This clone has just one count. The CDR3 protein is CASSQAFAPSSYEQYF. The CDR3 DNA reads TGCGCCAGCAGCCAAGCATTCGCCCCTAGCTCCTACGAGCAGTACTTC. J is TRBJ2-7 and V is TRBV4-1; D is unresolved. The germline gives CDR1 MGHRA, CDR2 YSYEKL. This CDR3 has 16 amino acids. The ends were cut back, 1 base at V and 0 bases at J, with 13 bases in the middle.

V gene TRBV6-5 combines with J gene TRBJ2-1; no firm D call. Germline V CDR1 and CDR2: MNHEY, SVGAGI. Between the trimmed V and J ends, which lost 0 bases and 5 bases, there was a span of 14 bases. The CDR3 covers 16 residues. CDR3 sequence: CASSYSFSAMDNEQFF. The CDR3 DNA is TGTGCCAGCAGTTACTCTTTCTCCGCTATGGACAATGAGCAGTTCTTC.

The chain employs TRBV27 and TRBJ1-1, with TRBD1 identical over 10 bases. V was clipped by 4 bases and J by 3 bases; unmatched bases: 14. The CDR3 is 18 residues long. Germline V gene sequence: CDR1 MNHEY, CDR2 SMNVEV (reference sequence). CDR3 amino acids: CASSSNYPTGGPDTEAFF. CDR3 in DNA: TGTGCCAGCAGTTCCAATTACCCGACAGGGGGCCCAGACACTGAAGCTTTCTTT.

DNA of the CDR3: TGTGCCAGCAGTCCTTGGGGGGGTAGCGATGAAAAACTGTTTTTT. Encoded protein: CASSPWGGSDEKLFF. The chain combines TRBV6-1 with TRBJ1-4; maybe TRBD1 (5 bases). Looked up from germline, CDR1 is MNHNS and CDR2 is SASEGT. This CDR3 has 15 residues. V lost 5 bases and J 6 bases, leaving 16 bases between the germline ends.

The rearrangement uses TRBV5-1 and TRBJ2-7; the D call may be TRBD1 or TRBD2 (5 bases each). This CDR3 is 18 amino acids long. The V end lost 6 bases, the J end lost 2 bases, and 27 bases lay between the germline ends. Germline lookup yields CDR1 SGHRS and CDR2 YFSETQ. The CDR3 region is CASTRGARPPLNAYEQYF. The CDR3 DNA is TGCGCCAGCACCCGAGGGGCTAGGCCTCCTCTCAACGCCTACGAGCAGTACTTC.

The chain links TRBV9 to TRBJ1-5; D is undetermined. CDR3 length equals 12 residues. V lost 7 bases and J lost 7, with 12 bases in between. In germline, CDR1 is SGDLS, CDR2 YYNGEE. For the CDR3, the DNA is TGTGCCAGCGGGGAGGGAGGCCAGCCCCAGCATTTT. Its translation: CASGEGGQPQHF.

This clone came up a few times. The CDR3, as DNA: TGTGCCAGCAGCCGAGGGGGTAATCAGCCCCAGCATTTT. Its translation is CASSRGGNQPQHF. This chain connects TRBV7-9 to TRBJ1-5, with D possibly matching TRBD1 (6 bases). Looked up from germline, CDR1 is SEHNR and CDR2 is FQNEAQ (reference sequence). This CDR3 region has 13 residues. V dropped 5 bases and J dropped 4 bases, with 9 bases sitting between them.

The chain has TRBV4-1 and TRBJ2-7; D gene uncertain. There are 18 residues in the CDR3. V shed 0 bases and J shed 7 bases, with 25 bases lying between them. Looked up from germline, CDR1 is MGHRA and CDR2 is YSYEKL. As DNA, the CDR3 is TGCGCCAGCAGCCAAGATACGCCAGATTACGGACGCGCTCGGGAGCAGTACTTC. This gives the protein CASSQDTPDYGRAREQYF.

Here the CDR3 reads CSVEVADGPYEQYF. CDR3 coding DNA: TGCAGCGTTGAAGTTGCTGACGGACCCTACGAGCAGTACTTC. The rearrangement links TRBV29-1 to TRBJ2-7; D not resolved. V gave up 1 base and J gave up 2 bases, with 12 bases separating them. Per germline, CDR1 SQVTM and CDR2 ANQGSEA. There are 14 residues in the CDR3.

A single count supports this clone. The chain joins TRBV29-1 to TRBJ2-2, with D possibly TRBD2 on 5 matching bases. V was trimmed by 3 bases and J by 5 bases, leaving 16 bases between them. This CDR3 spans 15 amino acids. Germline assignment: CDR1 SQVTM and CDR2 ANQGSEA. The chain's CDR3 is CSVESGVTGTGELFF. CDR3 bases: TGCAGCGTTGAGTCCGGGGTAACGGGGACCGGGGAGCTGTTTTTT.

V and J are TRBV30 and TRBJ2-5; D gene uncertain. The CDR3 sequence is 14 residues long. Germline V lookup: CDR1 GTSNPN, CDR2 SVGIG (reference sequence). The V end lost 3 bases, the J end lost 2 bases, and 13 bases lay between the germline ends. The CDR3 DNA follows: TGTGCCTGGAGCCCCCTGGGGTGGCAAGAGACCCAGTACTTC. It is translated as CAWSPLGWQETQYF. Based on the CDR3 plus reference TRBV30 and TRBJ2-5, the full variable domain is SQTIHQWPATLVQPVGSPLSLECTVEGTSNPNLYWYRQAAGRGLQLLFYSVGIGQISSEVPQNLSASRPQDRQFILSSKKLLLSDSGFYLCAWSPLGWQETQYFGPGTRLLVL.